The 19 T cell receptor beta chains below were found in one sample sequenced in a study of technical replicates of blood from a handful of donors. The protocol was immunoSEQ multiplex PCR, while the TCRdb copy is restricted to in-frame clones and leaves out a portion. This sample has 60,000 to 85,000 clones, with 85% to 95% found just once. Input material: T cells isolated from PBMCs. These receptor sequences come from a human donor in good health.

The rearrangement uses TRBV5-1 and TRBJ2-7; 10 bases line up with TRBD1. The CDR3 length is 14 residues. CDR1 and CDR2 from the germline V gene are SGHRS and YFSETQ. The J segment lost 4 bases and the V segment lost 4 bases, leaving 5 bases of the junction unmatched. CDR3 region: CASSGGQGTYEQYF. CDR3 coding DNA: TGCGCCAGCAGCGGGGGACAGGGGACTTACGAGCAGTACTTC.

The chain employs TRBV28 and TRBJ2-7; 9 bases agree with TRBD1. Per the germline V gene, CDR1 is MDHEN and CDR2 is SYDVKM. The CDR3 sequence is 15 residues long. The V segment lost 7 bases and the J segment 3 bases; nucleotides outside the gene matches: 10. CDR3 nucleotides: TGTGCCAGCAACGTTCAGGGACAGGGTTACTACGAGCAGTACTTC. It is translated as CASNVQGQGYYEQYF. The variable domain in full, completed from reference TRBV28 and TRBJ2-7, reads DVKVTQSSRYLVKRTGEKVFLECVQDMDHENMFWYRQDPGLGLRLIYFSYDVKMKEKGDIPEGYSVSREKKERFSLILESASTNQTSMYLCASNVQGQGYYEQYFGPGTRLTVT.

The chain uses TRBV19 and TRBJ1-3; 7 bases agree with TRBD1. Germline CDR1 reads LNHDA; CDR2 reads SQIVND (reference sequence). V was clipped by 5 bases and J by 2 bases; unmatched bases: 6. CDR3 size: 15 residues. Written as DNA, the CDR3 is TGTGCCAGTAGTTCTTTAGGACAGGCTGGAAACACCATATATTTT. As protein: CASSSLGQAGNTIYF.

This rearrangement joins TRBV7-2 to TRBJ1-3; possible D gene TRBD1, 5 bases. V gave up 5 bases and J gave up 0 bases, with 17 bases separating them. CDR3 length equals 17 residues. Germline CDR1 is SGHTA and CDR2 is FQGNSA. CDR3 sequence reads: CASSPVGQGGSGNTIYF. Here the CDR3 DNA reads TGTGCCAGCAGCCCAGTCGGGCAGGGAGGCTCTGGAAACACCATATATTTT.

V is TRBV11-2 and J is TRBJ2-1; the D gene is possibly TRBD2 (6 bases). This CDR3 has 13 amino acids. Germline V CDR1 and CDR2: SGHAT, FQNNGV. V dropped 1 base and J dropped 7 bases, with 8 bases sitting between them. CDR3 DNA sequence: TGTGCCAGCAGCTTAGGACTAGGTAATGAGCAGTTCTTC. Translating it yields CASSLGLGNEQFF.

The rearrangement links TRBV10-3 to TRBJ1-1, with 10 bases matching TRBD1. CDR3 size: 19 residues. Germline-derived CDR1 and CDR2 are ENHRY and SYGVKD. Germline trimming cut 11 bases from V and 1 base from J; bases unmatched to any gene: 22. CDR3 nucleotides: TGTGCCGTCATTGCCGGGACAGGGGTCACATCCCGGGGGAACACTGAAGCTTTCTTT. Protein sequence: CAVIAGTGVTSRGNTEAFF.

The chain links TRBV7-3 to TRBJ2-7, with TRBD1 as a possible D gene (5 bases). The CDR3 runs to 15 residues. The ends were cut back, 5 bases at V and 2 bases at J, with 16 bases in the middle. Germline CDR1 and CDR2: SGHTA and FQGTGA. CDR3 in amino acids: CASSPRGGGTYEQYF. CDR3 nucleotide sequence: TGTGCCAGCAGCCCAAGGGGCGGCGGCACCTACGAGCAGTACTTC.

This sequence joins TRBV6-6 and TRBJ2-1, with 8 bases aligning to TRBD2. This CDR3 has 16 residues. V shed 5 bases and J 4 bases; nucleotides not matched to a gene: 10. CDR1 is MNHNY, CDR2 SVGAGI, per germline (reference sequence). CDR3 DNA sequence: TGTGCCAGCAGTACGACCAAGCGGGAGAGTTACAATGAGCAGTTCTTC. Translated: CASSTTKRESYNEQFF.

This sequence joins TRBV2 and TRBJ1-2, with 8 bases identical to TRBD1. CDR3 length equals 15 residues. CDR1 and CDR2 from the germline V gene are SNHLY and FYNNEI. V trimming: 1 base; J trimming: 6 bases; junction bases outside the gene matches: 7. CDR3 coding DNA: TGTGCCAGCAGTGAAGGGACAGGGTACACCGATGGCTACACCTTC. Protein product: CASSEGTGYTDGYTF.

The chain employs TRBV28 and TRBJ1-1; unclear D gene. The CDR3 consists of 16 residues. Trimming stripped 4 bases from V and 3 bases from J, with 18 bases between. Germline CDR1 is MDHEN and CDR2 is SYDVKM. The CDR3 region has the DNA TGTGCCAGCAGTTCCTTAGAGGGTTTAGAGGACACTGAAGCTTTCTTT. Translated, it gives CASSSLEGLEDTEAFF. Together with reference TRBV28 and TRBJ1-1, the CDR3 gives the full variable domain: DVKVTQSSRYLVKRTGEKVFLECVQDMDHENMFWYRQDPGLGLRLIYFSYDVKMKEKGDIPEGYSVSREKKERFSLILESASTNQTSMYLCASSSLEGLEDTEAFFGQGTRLTVV.

The chain couples TRBV6-6 to TRBJ2-7; 8 bases map to TRBD1. The germline V gene has CDR1 MNHNY and CDR2 SVGAGI (reference sequence). This CDR3 region has 14 residues. The trim removed 3 bases at V and 2 bases at J, leaving 3 bases unmatched. The CDR3 bases are TGTGCCAGCAGTTATACGGACAGGGCCTACGAGCAGTACTTC. This sequence encodes CASSYTDRAYEQYF.

The chain couples TRBV6-1 to TRBJ2-5; no definite D call. This CDR3 comprises 15 residues. Germline V gene sequence: CDR1 MNHNS, CDR2 SASEGT. V lost 1 base and J 4 bases, leaving 13 bases between the germline ends. This chain's CDR3 is CASSEEPAALETQYF. In DNA form, the CDR3 reads TGTGCCAGCAGTGAAGAGCCTGCTGCGTTAGAGACCCAGTACTTC.

The chain has TRBV5-1 and TRBJ1-2; tentatively, D is TRBD1 (6 bases). Germline V lookup: CDR1 SGHRS, CDR2 YFSETQ. This CDR3 has 16 amino acids. V was clipped by 0 bases and J by 0 bases, with 12 bases between them. The CDR3 bases are TGCGCCAGCAGCTTGGGGACAGCAGAATCTAACTATGGCTACACCTTC. Its protein is CASSLGTAESNYGYTF.

The chain employs TRBV30 and TRBJ2-2, with D possibly TRBD1 on 5 matching bases. In germline, CDR1 is GTSNPN, CDR2 SVGIG (reference sequence). V was cut by 2 bases and J by 6 bases, with 10 bases left in between. This CDR3 is built from 13 residues. CDR3 sequence: CAWSLQGPGELFF. In nucleotides, the CDR3 is TGTGCCTGGAGTCTTCAGGGTCCCGGGGAGCTGTTTTTT.

This rearrangement joins TRBV2 to TRBJ2-7; 7 bases agree with TRBD1. Germline loops: CDR1 SNHLY, CDR2 FYNNEI. V trimming: 11 bases; J trimming: 6 bases; junction bases outside the gene matches: 16. The CDR3 length is 14 residues. CDR3 loop: CAAQGVQRNGEQYF. As DNA, the CDR3 is TGTGCCGCGCAGGGGGTACAGCGGAACGGCGAGCAGTACTTC. The whole variable domain, remainder taken from reference TRBV2 and TRBJ2-7, is EPEVTQTPSHQVTQMGQEVILRCVPISNHLYFYWYRQILGQKVEFLVSFYNNEISEKSEIFDDQFSVERPDGSNFTLKIRSTKLEDSAMYFCAAQGVQRNGEQYFGPGTRLTVT.

This clone was detected only once. Mismatch with germline at one junction end may stem from a read error. This chain joins TRBV7-6 and TRBJ1-1; 7 bases align to TRBD1. The CDR3 sequence is 16 residues long. Germline lookup yields CDR1 SGHVS and CDR2 FNYEAQ. The CDR3, as DNA: TGTGCCAGCAGCCTAGCCGGGACAGCTTTGAACACTGAAGCTTTCTTT. It specifies CASSLAGTALNTEAFF.

This clone was observed once. The chain uses TRBV7-8 and TRBJ2-7; no definite D call. Germline CDR1 and CDR2: SGHVS and FQNEAQ. This CDR3 is built from 12 residues. V lost 3 bases, J lost 3 bases, and 6 bases lay in between. The CDR3 coding sequence is TGTGCCAGCAGCTTCGGGTTCTACGAGCAGTACTTC. It is translated as CASSFGFYEQYF.

The rearrangement links TRBV2 to TRBJ1-2, with D unclear. Germline assignment: CDR1 SNHLY and CDR2 FYNNEI. The CDR3 is made up of 14 amino acids. V was trimmed by 4 bases and J by 1 base, leaving 10 bases between them. CDR3 sequence: CASSVRLGNYGYTF. DNA of the CDR3: TGTGCCAGCAGTGTCAGACTGGGTAACTATGGCTACACCTTC.

The chain employs TRBV18 and TRBJ1-5, with D perhaps matching TRBD1 (6 bases). Germline loops: CDR1 KGHSH, CDR2 LQKENI. V lost 3 bases and J 8 bases, leaving 23 bases between the germline ends. The CDR3 has 17 amino acids. This chain's CDR3 is CASSPWGFEGEYKPQHF. The CDR3 DNA is TGTGCCAGCTCACCCTGGGGTTTTGAGGGGGAATACAAGCCCCAGCATTTT. Full variable domain (missing parts from reference TRBV18 and TRBJ1-5): NAGVMQNPRHLVRRRGQEARLRCSPMKGHSHVYWYRQLPEEGLKFMVYLQKENIIDESGMPKERFSAEFPKEGPSILRIQQVVRGDSAAYFCASSPWGFEGEYKPQHFGDGTRLSIL.